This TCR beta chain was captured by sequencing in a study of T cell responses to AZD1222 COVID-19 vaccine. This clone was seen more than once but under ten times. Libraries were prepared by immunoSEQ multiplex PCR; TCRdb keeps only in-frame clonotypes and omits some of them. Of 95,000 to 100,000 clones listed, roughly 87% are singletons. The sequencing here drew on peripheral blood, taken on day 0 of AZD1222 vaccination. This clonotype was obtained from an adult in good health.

The CDR3 loop is CASNPGWGNTIYF. Here the CDR3 DNA reads TGTGCCAGCAACCCAGGGTGGGGAAACACCATATATTTT. V usage is TRBV27 and J usage is TRBJ1-3; the D gene is possibly TRBD1 (5 bases). The CDR3 totals 13 residues. V was clipped by 7 bases and J by 4 bases, with 11 bases between them. Germline-derived CDR1 and CDR2 are MNHEY and SMNVEV (reference sequence).